The 26 T cell receptor beta chains below were found in one sample sequenced in a study of PD-1 blockade in classical Hodgkin lymphoma. Sequencing was performed with immunoSEQ multiplex PCR; in TCRdb, only in-frame clones are kept and a portion is missing. Here the sample spans tens of thousands of clones, 80% to 90% being singletons. Exposure to brentuximab vedotin varied, and each patient had relapsed following autologous stem cell transplantation. Sequenced material: peripheral blood mononuclear cells (PBMCs), taken at baseline. These receptors were obtained from a human donor with classical Hodgkin lymphoma.

This clone showed up just once. The chain links TRBV6-1 to TRBJ1-2, with no clear D. The V gene lost 2 bases and the J gene lost 8 bases, with 9 bases spanning the gap. CDR3 length: 12 residues. The V gene's germline CDR1 is MNHNS and CDR2 SASEGT. CDR3 nucleotide sequence: TGTGCCAGCAGTGAATACGGGGAAGGCTACACCTTC. Protein: CASSEYGEGYTF.

The chain employs TRBV7-2 and TRBJ1-5; TRBD1 matches at 8 bases. The V gene end was trimmed by 5 bases and the J gene end by 3 bases; junction bases not matched to a gene: 9. There are 16 residues in the CDR3. Germline V CDR1 and CDR2: SGHTA, FQGNSA. CDR3: CASSRPGQGLNQPQHF. CDR3 DNA sequence: TGTGCCAGCAGCCGCCCCGGACAGGGCCTCAATCAGCCCCAGCATTTT.

The V and J genes are TRBV5-4 and TRBJ1-1; D is unclear. Germline loops: CDR1 SGHNT, CDR2 YYREEE (reference sequence). V dropped 0 bases and J dropped 7 bases, with 7 bases sitting between them. The CDR3 runs 12 residues. CDR3 in amino acids: CASSLGTDEAFF. The CDR3 DNA follows: TGTGCCAGCAGCTTGGGGACGGATGAAGCTTTCTTT.

J is TRBJ2-1 and V is TRBV27; 9 nucleotides match TRBD2. The CDR3 loop spans 15 amino acids. CDR1 MNHEY and CDR2 SMNVEV come from the germline V gene (reference sequence). With 3 bases clipped from V and 10 bases from J, the junction kept 10 bases outside the gene matches. This CDR3 reads CASSFRAGGSGEQFF. The CDR3 DNA reads TGTGCCAGCAGTTTTCGAGCGGGGGGTTCAGGAGAGCAGTTCTTC.

The chain couples TRBV6-1 to TRBJ2-3; D is ambiguous. The CDR3 runs 9 residues. Germline V gene data show CDR1 as MNHNS and CDR2 as SASEGT. Trimming took 9 bases from V and 14 from J, leaving 12 bases between them. The DNA of the CDR3 is TGTGCCAGGGACCTGGTACTGTATTTT. Translating gives CARDLVLYF.

The rearrangement joins TRBV18 to TRBJ1-2; a possible D gene is TRBD1 (6 bases). The V gene lost 1 base and the J gene lost 1 base, with 13 bases spanning the gap. Germline CDR1 KGHSH, CDR2 LQKENI. This CDR3 region has 16 residues. Here the CDR3 reads CASSPLDLDSNYGYTF. CDR3 coding DNA: TGTGCCAGCTCACCACTAGACCTGGACAGTAACTATGGCTACACCTTC.

The chain joins TRBV6-6 to TRBJ2-3; the D gene is possibly TRBD1 (6 bases). This CDR3 spans 16 amino acids. Germline CDR1 and CDR2: MNHNY and SVGAGI (reference sequence). Trimming shortened V by 7 bases and J by 0 bases, and 17 bases separated the two germline ends. The DNA for the CDR3 is TGTGCCAGCATCCAACTTGGTGGACAGAGCACAGATACGCAGTATTTT. Encoded protein: CASIQLGGQSTDTQYF.

The rearrangement uses TRBV4-1 and TRBJ1-5; TRBD1 matches at 10 bases. The junction had 5 bases not matched to a gene; V was cut back by 3 bases and J by 3 bases. Germline CDR1 is MGHRA and CDR2 is YSYEKL. The CDR3 runs to 16 residues. The CDR3 DNA is TGCGCCAGCAGCCAGGCAGGGACAGGGGACAATCAGCCCCAGCATTTT. Protein: CASSQAGTGDNQPQHF.

The rearrangement uses TRBV7-9 and TRBJ1-2; 7 positions match TRBD1. The CDR3 extends over 11 amino acids. Germline CDR1 and CDR2: SEHNR and FQNEAQ (reference sequence). J was trimmed by 12 bases and V by 5 bases; bases with no gene match: 6. CDR3: CASSPGQDNTF. CDR3 sequence (DNA): TGTGCCAGCAGCCCAGGACAGGATAACACCTTC.

The rearrangement joins TRBV5-1 to TRBJ1-1, with 9 bases aligning to TRBD1. Germline assignment: CDR1 SGHRS and CDR2 YFSETQ. Germline trimming cut 0 bases from V and 2 bases from J; bases unmatched to any gene: 5. The CDR3 sequence is 16 residues long. CDR3 nucleotide sequence: TGCGCCAGCAGCTTGGTCCCGGACAGGGGTAACACTGAAGCTTTCTTT. It is translated as CASSLVPDRGNTEAFF.

The chain carries TRBV6-6 and TRBJ1-2; unclear D gene. The germline V gene encodes CDR1 MNHNY and CDR2 SVGAGI (reference sequence). This CDR3 has 15 residues. V dropped 0 bases and J dropped 3 bases, with 11 bases sitting between them. In nucleotides, the CDR3 is TGTGCCAGCAGTTACTCCAGAGTTGTCGACTATGGCTACACCTTC. It encodes CASSYSRVVDYGYTF.

This rearrangement joins TRBV27 to TRBJ1-6; 7 nucleotides line up with TRBD1. From germline, CDR1 is MNHEY and CDR2 SMNVEV (reference sequence). The CDR3 totals 14 residues. The V segment lost 6 bases and the J segment 10 bases; nucleotides outside the gene matches: 9. CDR3 coding DNA: TGTGCCAGCAGACCCCGGACAGGAGGATCACCCCTCCACTTT. Translated: CASRPRTGGSPLHF.

The chain carries TRBV11-2 and TRBJ2-7; possible D gene TRBD1, 6 bases. Per the germline V gene, CDR1 is SGHAT and CDR2 is FQNNGV. The V gene lost 3 bases and the J gene lost 5 bases, with 29 bases spanning the gap. CDR3 length: 19 residues. In nucleotides, the CDR3 is TGTGCCAGCAGCTTGTGGGGGCTTATGGGGGCAAGAAAAGACCACGAGCAGTACTTC. Amino acids: CASSLWGLMGARKDHEQYF.

The rearrangement links TRBV2 to TRBJ1-3; no clear D. Germline CDR1 is SNHLY and CDR2 is FYNNEI. There are 11 residues in the CDR3. With 7 bases removed from V and 10 bases from J, the gap between germline ends came to 11 bases. The CDR3 sequence: CASIWGQTIYF. CDR3 nucleotide sequence: TGTGCCAGCATTTGGGGTCAGACCATATATTTT.

This clone has just a few counts. J is TRBJ1-5 and V is TRBV30, with D uncertain. This CDR3 contains 13 residues. Germline CDR1 and CDR2: GTSNPN and SVGIG (reference sequence). V gave up 0 bases and J gave up 0 bases, with 3 bases separating them. The CDR3 nucleotides are TGTGCCTGGAGTGTACTTAGCAATCAGCCCCAGCATTTT. This sequence encodes CAWSVLSNQPQHF.

The chain joins TRBV30 to TRBJ1-5, with 10 bases lining up with TRBD1. V trimming: 3 bases; J trimming: 7 bases; junction bases outside the gene matches: 0. Per the germline V gene, CDR1 is GTSNPN and CDR2 is SVGIG (reference sequence). CDR3 length equals 12 residues. The CDR3 loop reads CAWRGQGQPQHF. The CDR3 DNA is TGTGCCTGGAGGGGACAGGGGCAGCCCCAGCATTTT.

This clone was observed a handful of times. V gene TRBV10-3 combines with J gene TRBJ2-2; possibly TRBD1 or TRBD2 for D (5 bases each). V was shortened by 10 bases and J by 7 bases, with 13 bases between the two germline ends. CDR1 ENHRY and CDR2 SYGVKD come from the germline V gene. This CDR3 spans 12 amino acids. CDR3: CATQGGGGELFF. Here the CDR3 DNA reads TGTGCCACTCAGGGTGGAGGCGGGGAGCTGTTTTTT.

The chain couples TRBV27 to TRBJ2-7, with 8 bases identical to TRBD2. The CDR3 contains 16 residues. V lost 6 bases to trimming and J lost 9 bases; unmatched junction nucleotides: 19. Germline CDR1 is MNHEY and CDR2 is SMNVEV (reference sequence). In DNA, the CDR3 is TGTGCCAGCAGCCGGGCCTTACCGGGACTAGGGACCGTGCAGTACTTC. Its protein product is CASSRALPGLGTVQYF.

This chain links TRBV7-3 with TRBJ1-2, with D possibly being TRBD1 (5 bases). CDR3 size: 11 residues. Trimming took off 8 bases at V and 8 bases at J, with 12 bases between the two ends. Germline assignment: CDR1 SGHTA and CDR2 FQGTGA. CDR3 in amino acids: CASGGVEGYTF. The CDR3 DNA is TGTGCCAGCGGAGGGGTTGAGGGCTACACCTTC. Using reference TRBV7-3 and TRBJ1-2 for the parts outside the CDR3, the full variable domain is GAGVSQTPSNKVTEKGKYVELRCDPISGHTALYWYRQSLGQGPEFLIYFQGTGAADDSGLPNDRFFAVRPEGSVSTLKIQRTERGDSAVYLCASGGVEGYTFGSGTRLTVV.

This clone was counted only a few times. V gene TRBV6-5 combines with J gene TRBJ1-2; 7 bases agree with TRBD1. V dropped 0 bases and J dropped 8; count of bases not matched to a gene: 9. The length of the CDR3 is 15 residues. Germline CDR1 MNHEY, CDR2 SVGAGI. The CDR3 here is CASSYSPRDSRGYTF. CDR3 DNA sequence: TGTGCCAGCAGTTACTCGCCCCGGGACAGTAGGGGCTACACCTTC.

The chain employs TRBV7-9 and TRBJ2-1, with D tentatively TRBD1 (6 bases). Trimming took 1 base from V and 0 from J, leaving 7 bases between them. The CDR3 totals 15 residues. Per the germline V gene, CDR1 is SEHNR and CDR2 is FQNEAQ (reference sequence). The CDR3 region has the DNA TGTGCCAGCAGCTTAGAGGACAGCTCCTACAATGAGCAGTTCTTC. This gives the protein CASSLEDSSYNEQFF.

This clone was seen a few times. V is TRBV5-1 and J is TRBJ1-5; D uncertain. Trimming cost V 3 bases and J 5 bases, with 3 bases left between them. CDR1 is SGHRS and CDR2 is YFSETQ in the germline V gene. The CDR3 contains 11 residues. CDR3: CASSCHQPQHF. The CDR3 region has the DNA TGCGCCAGCAGCTGCCATCAGCCCCAGCATTTT.

The J gene is TRBJ2-1, the V gene TRBV18; D is uncertain. Trimming removed 1 base at V and 9 bases at J, with 7 bases between. This CDR3 contains 12 residues. The V gene's germline CDR1 is KGHSH and CDR2 LQKENI. The CDR3 sequence: CASSPQGTEQFF. Written as DNA, the CDR3 is TGTGCCAGCTCACCACAGGGAACTGAGCAGTTCTTC.

This chain joins TRBV5-6 and TRBJ2-7; 9 nucleotides align to TRBD1. Germline V gives CDR1 SGHDT, CDR2 YYEEEE. This CDR3 contains 13 residues. Trimming took 3 bases from V and 5 from J; bases not matched to a gene: 3. Here the CDR3 DNA reads TGTGCCAGCAGCTACGGACAGGGGAACGAGCAGTACTTC. The encoded protein is CASSYGQGNEQYF.

The gene calls are TRBV5-1 and TRBJ1-1; D gene uncertain. Per the germline V gene, CDR1 is SGHRS and CDR2 is YFSETQ. This CDR3 is built from 14 residues. Deletions cut 0 bases from V and 5 bases from J, with 11 bases between. In DNA form, the CDR3 reads TGCGCCAGCAGCTTGGAAATCGTTAGGACTGAAGCTTTCTTT. Amino acid sequence: CASSLEIVRTEAFF.

This chain connects TRBV6-1 to TRBJ2-3; D perhaps matches TRBD1 (7 bases). The CDR3 extends over 13 amino acids. Trimming shortened V by 8 bases and J by 3 bases, and 12 bases separated the two germline ends. Germline V lookup: CDR1 MNHNS, CDR2 SASEGT. The CDR3 DNA sequence: TGTGCCAGCCGGGACAGCGGGACAGATACGCAGTATTTT. It yields the protein CASRDSGTDTQYF.